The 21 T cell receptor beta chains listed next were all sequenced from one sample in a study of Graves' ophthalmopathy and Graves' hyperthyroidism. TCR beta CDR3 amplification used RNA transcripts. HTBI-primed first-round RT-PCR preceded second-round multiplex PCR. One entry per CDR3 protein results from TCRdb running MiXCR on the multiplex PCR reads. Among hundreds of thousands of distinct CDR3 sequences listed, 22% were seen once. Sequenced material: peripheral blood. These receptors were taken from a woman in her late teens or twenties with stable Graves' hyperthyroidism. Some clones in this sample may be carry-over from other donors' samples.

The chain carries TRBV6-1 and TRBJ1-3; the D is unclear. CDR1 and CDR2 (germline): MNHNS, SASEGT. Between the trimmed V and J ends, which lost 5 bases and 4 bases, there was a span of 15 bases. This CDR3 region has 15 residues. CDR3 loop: CASSQSRTGGNTIYF. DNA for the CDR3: TGTGCCAGCAGTCAATCTCGGACCGGCGGAAACACCATATATTTT.

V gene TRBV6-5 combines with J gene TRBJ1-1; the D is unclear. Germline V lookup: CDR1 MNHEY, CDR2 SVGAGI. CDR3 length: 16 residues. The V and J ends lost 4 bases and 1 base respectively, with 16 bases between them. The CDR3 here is CASSSLTRTWNTEAFF. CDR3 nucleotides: TGTGCCAGCAGTTCCCTTACCCGAACATGGAACACTGAAGCTTTCTTT.

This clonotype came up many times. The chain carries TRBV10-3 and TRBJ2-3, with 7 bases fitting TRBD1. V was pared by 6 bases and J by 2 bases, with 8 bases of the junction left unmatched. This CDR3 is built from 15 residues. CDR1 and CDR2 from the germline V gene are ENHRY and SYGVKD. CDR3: CAIRPGTETTDTQYF. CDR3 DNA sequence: TGTGCCATCAGGCCCGGGACAGAGACCACAGATACGCAGTATTTT.

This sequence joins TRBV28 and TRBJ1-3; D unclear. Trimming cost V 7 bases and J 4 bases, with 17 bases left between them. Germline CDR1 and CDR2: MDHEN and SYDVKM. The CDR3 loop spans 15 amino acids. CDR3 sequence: CASNPSLLSGNTIYF. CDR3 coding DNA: TGTGCCAGCAATCCTTCCTTGCTGTCGGGAAACACCATATATTTT.

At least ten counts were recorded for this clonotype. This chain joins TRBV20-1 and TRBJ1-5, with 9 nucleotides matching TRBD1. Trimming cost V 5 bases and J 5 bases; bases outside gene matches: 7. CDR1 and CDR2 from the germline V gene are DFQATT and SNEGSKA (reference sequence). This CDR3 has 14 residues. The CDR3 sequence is CSAATGGWDQPQHF. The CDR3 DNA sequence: TGCAGTGCTGCTACAGGGGGCTGGGATCAGCCCCAGCATTTT.

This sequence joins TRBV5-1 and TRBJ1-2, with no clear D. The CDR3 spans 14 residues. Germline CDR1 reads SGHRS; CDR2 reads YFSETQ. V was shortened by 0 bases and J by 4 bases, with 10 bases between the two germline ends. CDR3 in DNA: TGCGCCAGCAGCTTGGAGGTAGACCCCTATGGCTACACCTTC. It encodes CASSLEVDPYGYTF.

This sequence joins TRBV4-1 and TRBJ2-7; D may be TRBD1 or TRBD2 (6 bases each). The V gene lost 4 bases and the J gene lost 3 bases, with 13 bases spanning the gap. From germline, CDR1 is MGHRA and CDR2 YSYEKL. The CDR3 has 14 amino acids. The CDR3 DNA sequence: TGCGCCAGCAGCCGAGACCGGGGGCTCTACGAGCAGTACTTC. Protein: CASSRDRGLYEQYF.

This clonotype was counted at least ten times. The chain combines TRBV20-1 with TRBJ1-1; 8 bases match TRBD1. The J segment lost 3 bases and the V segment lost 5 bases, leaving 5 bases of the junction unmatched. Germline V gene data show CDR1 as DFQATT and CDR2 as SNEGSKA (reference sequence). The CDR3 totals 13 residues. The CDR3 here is CSARTGSDTEAFF. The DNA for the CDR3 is TGCAGTGCTCGGACAGGGAGTGACACTGAAGCTTTCTTT.

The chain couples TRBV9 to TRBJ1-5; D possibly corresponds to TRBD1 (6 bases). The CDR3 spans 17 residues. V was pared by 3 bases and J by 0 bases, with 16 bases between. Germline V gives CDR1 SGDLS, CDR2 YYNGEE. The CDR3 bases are TGTGCCAGCAGCGGATGTGACAGGCTCTATAGCAATCAGCCCCAGCATTTT. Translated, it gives CASSGCDRLYSNQPQHF.

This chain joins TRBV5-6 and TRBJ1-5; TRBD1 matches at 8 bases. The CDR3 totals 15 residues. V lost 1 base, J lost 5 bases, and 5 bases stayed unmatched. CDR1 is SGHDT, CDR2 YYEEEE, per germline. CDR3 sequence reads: CASSLRQGIYQPQHF. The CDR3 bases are TGTGCCAGCAGCTTGAGACAGGGGATTTATCAGCCCCAGCATTTT.

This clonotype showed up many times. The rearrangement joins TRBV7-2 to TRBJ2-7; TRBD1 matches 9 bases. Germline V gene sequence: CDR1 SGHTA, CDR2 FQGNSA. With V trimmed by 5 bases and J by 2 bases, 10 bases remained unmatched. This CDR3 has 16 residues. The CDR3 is CASSKSGTGTPYEQYF. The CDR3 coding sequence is TGTGCCAGCAGCAAATCCGGGACAGGGACCCCCTACGAGCAGTACTTC.

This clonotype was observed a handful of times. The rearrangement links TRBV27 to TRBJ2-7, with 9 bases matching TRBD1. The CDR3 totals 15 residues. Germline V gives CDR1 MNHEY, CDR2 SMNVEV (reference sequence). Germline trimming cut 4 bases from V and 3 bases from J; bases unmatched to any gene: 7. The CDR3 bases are TGTGCCAGCAGTTCGCCGGACAGGGGCTTCTACGAGCAGTACTTC. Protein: CASSSPDRGFYEQYF.

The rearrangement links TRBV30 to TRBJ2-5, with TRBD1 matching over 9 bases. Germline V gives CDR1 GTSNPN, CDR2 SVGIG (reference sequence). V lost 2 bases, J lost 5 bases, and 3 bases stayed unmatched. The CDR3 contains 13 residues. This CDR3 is CAWSKQGAETQYF. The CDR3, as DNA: TGTGCCTGGAGTAAACAGGGGGCCGAGACCCAGTACTTC.

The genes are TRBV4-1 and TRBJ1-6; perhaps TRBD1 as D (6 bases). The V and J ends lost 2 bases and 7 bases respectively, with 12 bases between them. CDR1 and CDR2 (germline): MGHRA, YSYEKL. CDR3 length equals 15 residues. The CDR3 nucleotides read TGCGCCAGCAGCCAACAGGGGTTGCGGAATTCACCCCTCCACTTT. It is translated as CASSQQGLRNSPLHF.

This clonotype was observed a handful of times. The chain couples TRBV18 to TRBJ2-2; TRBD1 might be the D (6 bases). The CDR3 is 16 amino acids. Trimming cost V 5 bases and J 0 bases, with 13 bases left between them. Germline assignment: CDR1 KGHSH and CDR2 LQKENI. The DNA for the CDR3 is TGTGCCAGCTCAATCCGACCAGGGGCGAACACCGGGGAGCTGTTTTTT. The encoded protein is CASSIRPGANTGELFF.

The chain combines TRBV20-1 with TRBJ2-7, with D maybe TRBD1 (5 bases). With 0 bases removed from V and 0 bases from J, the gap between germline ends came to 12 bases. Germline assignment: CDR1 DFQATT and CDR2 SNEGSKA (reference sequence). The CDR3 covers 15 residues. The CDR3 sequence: CSARDSRVSSYEQYF. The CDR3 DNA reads TGCAGTGCTAGAGATTCCAGGGTCAGCTCCTACGAGCAGTACTTC.

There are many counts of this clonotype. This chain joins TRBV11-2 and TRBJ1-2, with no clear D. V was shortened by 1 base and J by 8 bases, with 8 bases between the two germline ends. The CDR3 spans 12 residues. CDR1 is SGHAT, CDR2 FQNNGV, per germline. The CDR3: CASSLARGGYTF. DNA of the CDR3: TGTGCCAGCAGCTTAGCTCGCGGGGGCTACACCTTC.

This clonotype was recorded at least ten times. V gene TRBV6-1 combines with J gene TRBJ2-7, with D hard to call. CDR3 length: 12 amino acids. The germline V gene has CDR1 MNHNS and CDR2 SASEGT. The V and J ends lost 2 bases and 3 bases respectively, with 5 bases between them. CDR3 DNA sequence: TGTGCCAGCAGTGAAAATAGCTACGAGCAGTACTTC. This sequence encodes CASSENSYEQYF.

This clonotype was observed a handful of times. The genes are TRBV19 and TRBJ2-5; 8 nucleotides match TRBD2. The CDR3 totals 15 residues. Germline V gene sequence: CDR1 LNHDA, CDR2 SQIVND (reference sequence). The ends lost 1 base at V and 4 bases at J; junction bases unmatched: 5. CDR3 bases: TGTGCCAGTAGTATAGGGGGACTAGTCGGAGAGACCCAGTACTTC. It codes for CASSIGGLVGETQYF.

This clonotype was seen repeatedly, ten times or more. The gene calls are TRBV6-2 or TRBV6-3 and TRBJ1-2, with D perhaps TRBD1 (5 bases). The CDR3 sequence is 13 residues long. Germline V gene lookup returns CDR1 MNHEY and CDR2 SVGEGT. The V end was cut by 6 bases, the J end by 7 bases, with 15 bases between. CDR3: CASSPGTVLGYTF. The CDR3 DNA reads TGTGCCAGCAGCCCTGGGACGGTCCTTGGCTACACCTTC.

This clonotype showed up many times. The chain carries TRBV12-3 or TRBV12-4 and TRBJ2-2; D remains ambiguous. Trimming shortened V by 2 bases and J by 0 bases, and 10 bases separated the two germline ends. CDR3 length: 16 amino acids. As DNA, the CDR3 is TGTGCCAGCAGTTTATTCGGCGGTTCGAACACCGGGGAGCTGTTTTTT. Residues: CASSLFGGSNTGELFF.